This T cell receptor (beta chain) was found in a study of cytomegalovirus exposure and HLA in healthy donors. For the study at large: In a previous analysis, approximately 110 million unique TCR beta sequences were found from some 180 million T cells. Study-wide points: Altogether, about 160 TCR beta chains were recorded as cytomegalovirus-associated. Among immune exposure information, only CMV serostatus was available.

This clone was counted a few times. The antigen remains undetermined. The PCR made use of 60 Vbeta and 13 Jbeta primers. Only in-frame clones appear in the TCRdb table, and some are missing; sequencing was by immunoSEQ multiplex PCR. Among roughly 190,000 clones listed, around three quarters were seen once. The sample comprised PBMCs. The sequence derives from a woman in her 30s in good health and CMV-seropositive.

CDR3 nucleotides: TGTGCCAGCAGCTTCAAGCGGGGGGCGGGCACAGATACGCAGTATTTT. It yields the protein CASSFKRGAGTDTQYF. The rearrangement joins TRBV5-4 to TRBJ2-3, with TRBD2 matching over 9 bases. The J segment lost 1 base and the V segment lost 2 bases, leaving 5 bases of the junction unmatched. CDR1 and CDR2 from the germline V gene are SGHNT and YYREEE (reference sequence). The CDR3 extends over 16 amino acids.